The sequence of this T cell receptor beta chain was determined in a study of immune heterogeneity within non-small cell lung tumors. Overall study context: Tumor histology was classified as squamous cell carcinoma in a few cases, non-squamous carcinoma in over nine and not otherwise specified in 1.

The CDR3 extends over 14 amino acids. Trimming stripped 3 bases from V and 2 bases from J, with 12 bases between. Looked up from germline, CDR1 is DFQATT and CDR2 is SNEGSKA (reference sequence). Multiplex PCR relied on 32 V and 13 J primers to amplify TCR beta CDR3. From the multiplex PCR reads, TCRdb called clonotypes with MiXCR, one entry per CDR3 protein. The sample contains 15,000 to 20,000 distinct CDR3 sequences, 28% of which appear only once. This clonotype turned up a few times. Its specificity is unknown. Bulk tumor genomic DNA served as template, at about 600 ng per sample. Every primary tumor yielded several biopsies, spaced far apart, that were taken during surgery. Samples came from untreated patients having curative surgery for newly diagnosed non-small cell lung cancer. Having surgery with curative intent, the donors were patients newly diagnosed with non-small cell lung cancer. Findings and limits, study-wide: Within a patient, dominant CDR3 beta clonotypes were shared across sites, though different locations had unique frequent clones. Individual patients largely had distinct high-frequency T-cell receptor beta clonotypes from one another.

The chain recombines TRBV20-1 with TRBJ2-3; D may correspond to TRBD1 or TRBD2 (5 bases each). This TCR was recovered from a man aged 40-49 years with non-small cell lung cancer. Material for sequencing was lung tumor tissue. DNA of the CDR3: TGCAGTGCTAGGGGGACCGGATACACAGATACGCAGTATTTT. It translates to CSARGTGYTDTQYF.